The 23 T cell receptor beta chains below all came from one sample that was sequenced in a study of blood T cell repertoires in COVID-19. TCRdb's table, derived via immunoSEQ multiplex PCR, lists solely in-frame clones and lacks some. The sample comprises hundreds of thousands of clones, around 90% of which are singletons, and approximately 2.4% rests with the top ten. The material sequenced was PBMCs or T cells enriched from blood (not recorded which). The receptors were gathered from a woman younger than 45 with acute COVID-19.

A single count supports this clone. One end of the junction is discordant with germline, which a read error may explain. The chain uses TRBV7-7 and TRBJ2-3, with 7 bases lining up with TRBD2. The CDR3 covers 15 residues. Germline V gives CDR1 SSHAT, CDR2 FNYEAQ (reference sequence). In DNA, the CDR3 is TGTGCTAGCAGCTACACTAGCGACAGTACAGATACGCAGTATTTT. It specifies CASSYTSDSTDTQYF.

The chain has TRBV10-3 and TRBJ2-1; 7 nucleotides match TRBD1. The length of the CDR3 is 16 residues. V dropped 8 bases and J dropped 0; count of bases not matched to a gene: 10. Germline loops: CDR1 ENHRY, CDR2 SYGVKD. DNA of the CDR3: TGTGCCATCGGTGGGGGACAGATTAGCTCCTACAATGAGCAGTTCTTC. This gives the protein CAIGGGQISSYNEQFF.

The chain recombines TRBV29-1 with TRBJ1-3; D is unclear. From germline, CDR1 is SQVTM and CDR2 ANQGSEA. This CDR3 has 15 amino acids. V shed 4 bases and J shed 0 bases, with 13 bases lying between them. This CDR3 reads CSVGEERYSGNTIYF. Written as DNA, the CDR3 is TGCAGCGTTGGGGAGGAACGGTACTCTGGAAACACCATATATTTT.

This clone was recorded once. CDR3 loop: CASSYATVAKNIQYF. The CDR3 DNA sequence: TGTGCCAGTAGTTACGCGACAGTAGCCAAAAACATTCAGTACTTC. The chain combines TRBV19 with TRBJ2-4; a possible D gene is TRBD1 (5 bases). V was pared by 5 bases and J by 0 bases, with 11 bases between. This CDR3 is 15 amino acids long. The germline gives CDR1 LNHDA, CDR2 SQIVND (reference sequence).

The genes are TRBV27 and TRBJ2-3; D gene uncertain. The germline V gene encodes CDR1 MNHEY and CDR2 SMNVEV (reference sequence). The CDR3 is 14 residues long. Trimming left V 6 bases short and J 0 bases short, with 10 bases between. The CDR3 region has the DNA TGTGCCAGCAGCAGACAAGTTAGCACAGATACGCAGTATTTT. Translating it yields CASSRQVSTDTQYF.

The V gene is TRBV7-9, the J gene TRBJ2-2; a possible D gene is TRBD2 (6 bases). V was shortened by 5 bases and J by 4 bases, with 14 bases between the two germline ends. Germline V gives CDR1 SEHNR, CDR2 FQNEAQ (reference sequence). The CDR3 consists of 15 residues. This chain's CDR3 is CASSQMGLRTGELFF. In nucleotides, the CDR3 is TGTGCCAGCAGCCAGATGGGACTGCGCACCGGGGAGCTGTTTTTT. Combining the CDR3 with reference TRBV7-9 and TRBJ2-2 gives the whole variable domain DTGVSQNPRHKITKRGQNVTFRCDPISEHNRLYWYRQTLGQGPEFLTYFQNEAQLEKSRLLSDRFSAERPKGSFSTLEIQRTEQGDSAMYLCASSQMGLRTGELFFGEGSRLTVL.

Comment on this clone: Relative to the germline gene, one junction end is altered; a read error may explain this. The chain combines TRBV7-6 with TRBJ2-7, with TRBD2 matching over 12 bases. The germline V gene has CDR1 SGHVS and CDR2 FNYEAQ. CDR3 length: 15 amino acids. CDR3 DNA sequence: TGTGCTAGCAGCCCCCGACTAGCGGGGGCAGGGGAGCAGTACTTC. This gives the protein CASSPRLAGAGEQYF.

The J gene is TRBJ1-1, the V gene TRBV2, with TRBD1 matching 10 bases. The CDR3 length is 15 residues. In germline, CDR1 is SNHLY, CDR2 FYNNEI. V dropped 6 bases and J dropped 7; count of bases not matched to a gene: 11. CDR3 in DNA: TGTGCCAGCAGCCCGACAGGGGGCCTGAGTCTTGAAGCTTTCTTT. The encoded protein is CASSPTGGLSLEAFF.

The chain uses TRBV2 and TRBJ1-5, with D unresolved. CDR3 length: 13 amino acids. With 4 bases removed from V and 4 bases from J, the gap between germline ends came to 8 bases. The germline CDR1 and CDR2 sequences are SNHLY and FYNNEI. CDR3 coding DNA: TGTGCCAGCAGTGGGCAGATAAATCAGCCCCAGCATTTT. It specifies CASSGQINQPQHF.

The count of this clone is one. This rearrangement joins TRBV18 to TRBJ1-1; 8 bases align to TRBD1. Germline-derived CDR1 and CDR2 are KGHSH and LQKENI. Trimming at V came to 4 bases and at J to 5 bases, leaving 6 bases not matched to a gene. This CDR3 region has 14 residues. CDR3 DNA: TGTGCCAGCTCACAAGGACAGGGTGAAACTGAAGCTTTCTTT. This gives the protein CASSQGQGETEAFF.

The chain combines TRBV10-2 with TRBJ1-3; 11 bases map to TRBD1. The CDR3 spans 16 residues. The V gene end was trimmed by 6 bases and the J gene end by 0 bases; junction bases not matched to a gene: 4. In germline, CDR1 is WSHSY, CDR2 SAAADI. This chain's CDR3 is CASSSGQGVSGNTIYF. The CDR3, as DNA: TGCGCCAGCAGCTCGGGACAGGGGGTCTCTGGAAACACCATATATTTT.

This clone has more than one count but fewer than ten. This chain joins TRBV7-2 and TRBJ1-4; D might be TRBD1 (6 bases). The CDR3 loop spans 14 amino acids. Trimming stripped 5 bases from V and 7 bases from J, with 14 bases between. CDR1 is SGHTA, CDR2 FQGNSA, per germline. The CDR3, as DNA: TGTGCCAGCAGCGAAGACAGGCGGGCTGAAAAACTGTTTTTT. Protein: CASSEDRRAEKLFF.

The V call is TRBV7-2, the J call TRBJ1-2; D perhaps matches TRBD1 (6 bases). V lost 6 bases and J 6 bases, leaving 14 bases between the germline ends. The CDR3 is 13 residues long. CDR1 is SGHTA, CDR2 FQGNSA, per germline. CDR3 protein: CASRDRQAHGYTF. CDR3 DNA: TGTGCCAGCAGAGATCGACAGGCCCATGGCTACACCTTC.

The genes are TRBV2 and TRBJ1-5; tentative D call: TRBD1 (6 bases). The CDR3 spans 15 residues. V lost 2 bases to trimming and J lost 0 bases, with 8 bases between them. The germline CDR1 and CDR2 sequences are SNHLY and FYNNEI. The CDR3, as DNA: TGTGCCAGCAGTGAAAGGACAGATAGCAATCAGCCCCAGCATTTT. Protein: CASSERTDSNQPQHF.

V is TRBV10-2 and J is TRBJ1-2; D gene ambiguous. Germline V gene data show CDR1 as WSHSY and CDR2 as SAAADI. CDR3 length: 13 residues. With 7 bases removed from V and 2 bases from J, the gap between germline ends came to 11 bases. CDR3 amino acids: CASTGGKNYGYTF. In DNA, the CDR3 is TGCGCCAGCACCGGCGGTAAAAACTATGGCTACACCTTC.

This rearrangement joins TRBV7-9 to TRBJ2-3; 9 bases align to TRBD1. V shed 5 bases, J shed 1 base, and the junction held 4 bases outside the gene matches. CDR3 length equals 15 residues. Germline CDR1 is SEHNR and CDR2 is FQNEAQ (reference sequence). The DNA for the CDR3 is TGTGCCAGCAGCACCACAGGGGGCGGCACAGATACGCAGTATTTT. It codes for CASSTTGGGTDTQYF.

This clone was counted only a few times. The chain combines TRBV6-5 with TRBJ1-2; 8 nucleotides align to TRBD1. The CDR3 covers 15 residues. Germline CDR1 MNHEY, CDR2 SVGAGI. Unmatched junction bases numbered 8, after V lost 5 bases and J lost 3 bases. The CDR3 is CASSNQGAEDYGYTF. As DNA, the CDR3 is TGTGCCAGCAGTAACCAGGGGGCGGAGGACTATGGCTACACCTTC.

This sequence joins TRBV2 and TRBJ2-2; the match to TRBD1 covers 9 bases. CDR3 size: 14 residues. The trim removed 6 bases at V and 4 bases at J, leaving 3 bases unmatched. Germline V lookup: CDR1 SNHLY, CDR2 FYNNEI. This CDR3 reads CASSLDRGTGELFF. The CDR3 nucleotides read TGTGCCAGCAGCTTGGACAGGGGCACCGGGGAGCTGTTTTTT.

This clone was counted once. This CDR3 is CASSPGGFSGVFQETQYF. The CDR3 nucleotides read TGCGCCAGCAGCCCAGGAGGGTTTAGTGGGGTCTTCCAAGAGACCCAGTACTTC. The rearrangement uses TRBV5-1 and TRBJ2-5, with TRBD2 as a possible D gene (6 bases). The germline V gene has CDR1 SGHRS and CDR2 YFSETQ. Trimming stripped 4 bases from V and 1 base from J, with 23 bases between. This CDR3 has 18 amino acids.

This chain uses TRBV3-1 (or the pseudogene TRBV3-2) with TRBJ2-2; 7 positions match TRBD1. Germline CDR1 and CDR2: LGHDT and YNNKEL (reference sequence). The V and J ends lost 3 bases and 8 bases, in that order; junction bases with no gene match: 9. This CDR3 has 15 residues. CDR3 sequence (DNA): TGTGCCAGCAGCCAGGCAAGACAGGGAAGTGGGGAGCTGTTTTTT. It encodes CASSQARQGSGELFF.

The chain links TRBV18 to TRBJ1-2; 9 nucleotides match TRBD1. Trimming cost V 3 bases and J 0 bases; bases outside gene matches: 8. The CDR3 extends over 17 amino acids. Germline CDR1 is KGHSH and CDR2 is LQKENI. The CDR3 region has the DNA TGTGCCAGCTCACCTAGGACAGGGGTCCTTGCTAACTATGGCTACACCTTC. This translates into CASSPRTGVLANYGYTF. The whole variable domain, filled in from reference TRBV18 and TRBJ1-2, reads NAGVMQNPRHLVRRRGQEARLRCSPMKGHSHVYWYRQLPEEGLKFMVYLQKENIIDESGMPKERFSAEFPKEGPSILRIQQVVRGDSAAYFCASSPRTGVLANYGYTFGSGTRLTVV.

For this clone: This sample also contains other DNA sequences that code for the same CDR3. The chain combines TRBV4-3 with TRBJ2-7; 9 bases match TRBD1. The CDR3 runs 14 residues. Looked up from germline, CDR1 is LGHNA and CDR2 is YSLEER. V lost 4 bases, J lost 4 bases, and 5 bases stayed unmatched. The CDR3 is CASSPGTGSYEQYF. DNA of the CDR3: TGCGCCAGCAGCCCCGGGACAGGGAGTTACGAGCAGTACTTC.

The gene calls are TRBV10-3 and TRBJ2-7, with a weak D call TRBD1 (6 bases). CDR1 is ENHRY, CDR2 SYGVKD, per germline. The CDR3 runs 13 residues. V was clipped by 1 base and J by 6 bases, with 10 bases between them. The CDR3 here is CAISELTGGEQYF. In nucleotides, the CDR3 is TGTGCCATCAGTGAGTTGACAGGCGGCGAGCAGTACTTC.